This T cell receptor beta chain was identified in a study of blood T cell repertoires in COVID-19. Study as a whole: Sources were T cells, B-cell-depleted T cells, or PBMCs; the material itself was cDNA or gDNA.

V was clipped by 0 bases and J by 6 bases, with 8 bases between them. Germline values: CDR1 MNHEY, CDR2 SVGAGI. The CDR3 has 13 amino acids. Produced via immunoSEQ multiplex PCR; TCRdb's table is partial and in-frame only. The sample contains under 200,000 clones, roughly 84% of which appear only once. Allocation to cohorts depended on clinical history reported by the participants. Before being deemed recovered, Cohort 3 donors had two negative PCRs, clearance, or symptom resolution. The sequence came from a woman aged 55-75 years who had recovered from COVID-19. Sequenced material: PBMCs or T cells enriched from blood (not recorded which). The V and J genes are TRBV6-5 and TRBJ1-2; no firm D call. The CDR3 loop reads CASSYSRQNGYTF. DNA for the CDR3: TGTGCCAGCAGTTACTCGAGACAAAATGGCTACACCTTC.